This T cell receptor (beta chain) is from a study of T cells in women clearing cervical HPV infection. In the study overall: Case blood drawn at lesion detection; control blood after infection cleared. General study points: Combining TCR richness with V gene abundances gave approximately 0.84 AUC.

Notes on this clone: The antigen is undetermined.

Assay used: immunoSEQ multiplex PCR; TCRdb lists only in-frame clones, some missing. The record lists fewer than 30,000 clones, of which the ten most abundant hold 3.7%. Sequenced input: blood buffy coat. The TCR comes from a woman aged 18 to 75 with a cervical HPV16 infection that either progressed to CIN3+ or cleared (not recorded which).

The sequenced CDR3 bases are TGCAGCGTTTGGGGGGGTACTGTGTCCACCACCTATGGC. Translation: CSVWGGTVSTTYG. The entire CDR3 protein is CSVWGGTVSTTYGYTF. J is TRBJ1-2 and V is TRBV29-1, with D tentatively TRBD1 (5 bases). The missing CDR3 end, 3 residues past where the read stops, is filled in from the germline J gene. V gave up 5 bases and J gave up 4 bases, with 23 bases separating them. CDR3 length equals 16 residues. Germline V gene sequence: CDR1 SQVTM, CDR2 ANQGSEA.